What follows are 6 T cell receptor beta chains derived from one specimen sequenced in a study of blood T cell repertoires in COVID-19. The assay was immunoSEQ multiplex PCR, and TCRdb's table has in-frame clones only and misses some. The sample holds roughly 400,000 clones, about 88% seen once. The sample comprised PBMCs or T cells enriched from blood (not recorded which). These receptors all stem from a woman between 18 and 29 years old who had been exposed to COVID-19.

This chain's CDR3 is CATSRSRNEQFF. CDR3 nucleotides: TGTGCCACCAGCAGAAGCCGGAATGAGCAGTTCTTC. This chain links TRBV15 with TRBJ2-1; no reliable D call. The CDR3 totals 12 residues. Germline values: CDR1 LNHNV, CDR2 YYDKDF (reference sequence). Trimming took off 2 bases at V and 7 bases at J, with 6 bases between the two ends.

This clone appeared a few times. The chain carries TRBV19 and TRBJ1-2, with TRBD1 matching over 10 bases. J was trimmed by 4 bases and V by 6 bases; bases with no gene match: 5. In germline, CDR1 is LNHDA, CDR2 SQIVND (reference sequence). The CDR3 totals 14 residues. DNA for the CDR3: TGTGCCAGTAGGACGAGGGACAGGGGCTATGGCTACACCTTC. This encodes CASRTRDRGYGYTF.

The CDR3 loop reads CASSGQEVYEQYF. The CDR3 nucleotides are TGTGCCAGCAGTGGGCAGGAGGTCTACGAGCAGTACTTC. The V gene is TRBV2, the J gene TRBJ2-7, with D tentatively TRBD2 (5 bases). The germline gives CDR1 SNHLY, CDR2 FYNNEI. The CDR3 extends over 13 amino acids. Trimming removed 4 bases from V and 3 bases from J, with 10 bases in between.

The rearrangement uses TRBV28 and TRBJ2-5; 11 bases fit TRBD1. With 5 bases clipped from V and 5 bases from J, the junction kept 4 bases outside the gene matches. The CDR3 totals 14 residues. The germline CDR1 and CDR2 sequences are MDHEN and SYDVKM. CDR3 amino acids: CASSGTGGGETQYF. In DNA, the CDR3 is TGTGCCAGCAGTGGGACAGGGGGAGGGGAGACCCAGTACTTC.

The V and J genes are TRBV13 and TRBJ1-5; 9 nucleotides agree with TRBD1. This CDR3 comprises 14 residues. The trim removed 5 bases at V and 5 bases at J, leaving 4 bases unmatched. The germline V gene has CDR1 PRHDT and CDR2 FYEKMQ (reference sequence). Here the CDR3 DNA reads TGTGCCAGCAGCCGGAGACAGGGGGATCAGCCCCAGCATTTT. Translated, it gives CASSRRQGDQPQHF.

The rearrangement links TRBV7-8 to TRBJ2-7; TRBD1 aligns across 7 bases. The germline gives CDR1 SGHVS, CDR2 FQNEAQ. This CDR3 region has 13 residues. V shed 5 bases and J 4 bases; nucleotides not matched to a gene: 5. This CDR3 reads CASSQVQGYEQYF. In DNA, the CDR3 is TGTGCCAGCAGCCAAGTACAGGGGTACGAGCAGTACTTC.